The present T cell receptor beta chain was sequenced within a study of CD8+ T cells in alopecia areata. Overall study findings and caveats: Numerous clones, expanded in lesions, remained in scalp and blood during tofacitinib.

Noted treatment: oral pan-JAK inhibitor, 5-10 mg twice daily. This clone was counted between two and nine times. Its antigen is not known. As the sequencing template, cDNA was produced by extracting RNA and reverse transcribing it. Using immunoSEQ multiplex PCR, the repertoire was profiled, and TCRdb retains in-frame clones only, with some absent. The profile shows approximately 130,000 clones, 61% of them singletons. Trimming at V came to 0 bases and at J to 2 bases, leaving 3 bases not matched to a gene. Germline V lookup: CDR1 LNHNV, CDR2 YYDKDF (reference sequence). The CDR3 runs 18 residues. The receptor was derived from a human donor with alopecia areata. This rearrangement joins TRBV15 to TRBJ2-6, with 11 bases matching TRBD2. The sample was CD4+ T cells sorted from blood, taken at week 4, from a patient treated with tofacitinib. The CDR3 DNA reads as TGTGCCACCAGCAGAGATCCTAGCGGGAGGACTGGGGCCAACGTCCTGACTTTC. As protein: CATSRDPSGRTGANVLTF.